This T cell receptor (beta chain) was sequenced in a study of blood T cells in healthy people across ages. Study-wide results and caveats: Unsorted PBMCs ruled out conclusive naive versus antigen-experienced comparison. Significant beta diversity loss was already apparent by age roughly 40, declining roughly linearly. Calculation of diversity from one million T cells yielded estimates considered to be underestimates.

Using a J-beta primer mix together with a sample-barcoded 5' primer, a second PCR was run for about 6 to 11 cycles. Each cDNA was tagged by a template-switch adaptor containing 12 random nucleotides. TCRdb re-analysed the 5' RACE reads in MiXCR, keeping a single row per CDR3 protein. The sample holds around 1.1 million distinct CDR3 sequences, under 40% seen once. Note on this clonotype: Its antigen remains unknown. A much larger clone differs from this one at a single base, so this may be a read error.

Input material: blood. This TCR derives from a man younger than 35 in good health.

This CDR3 reads CASSLAPLIYNGQFF. DNA of the CDR3: TGTGCCAGCAGCTTAGCGCCCCTAATATACAATGGGCAGTTCTTC. This chain links TRBV7-8 with TRBJ2-1; D not certain. CDR3 length: 15 residues. Germline V gene sequence: CDR1 SGHVS, CDR2 FQNEAQ.